This TCR beta chain was sequenced in a study of beta chain features in type 1 diabetes. V gave up 2 bases and J gave up 6 bases; unmatched junction bases: 10. CDR3 length: 17 residues. CDR1 and CDR2 from the germline V gene are WSHSY and SAAADI. Isolated RNA was reverse transcribed in full, so expressed TCRB transcripts were sequenced. TCRdb keeps only in-frame clones here, not all; method: immunoSEQ multiplex PCR. The sample records about 320,000 clones, 12% to 15% being singletons. Source material: central memory CD4+ T cells from blood. This TCR derives from a man aged 25 to 40 in good health. The chain couples TRBV10-2 to TRBJ1-6, with TRBD1 matching 7 bases. The CDR3 region is CASSERQGRISNSPLHF. CDR3 sequence (DNA): TGCGCCAGCAGTGAGAGACAGGGCCGAATAAGTAATTCACCCCTCCACTTT.